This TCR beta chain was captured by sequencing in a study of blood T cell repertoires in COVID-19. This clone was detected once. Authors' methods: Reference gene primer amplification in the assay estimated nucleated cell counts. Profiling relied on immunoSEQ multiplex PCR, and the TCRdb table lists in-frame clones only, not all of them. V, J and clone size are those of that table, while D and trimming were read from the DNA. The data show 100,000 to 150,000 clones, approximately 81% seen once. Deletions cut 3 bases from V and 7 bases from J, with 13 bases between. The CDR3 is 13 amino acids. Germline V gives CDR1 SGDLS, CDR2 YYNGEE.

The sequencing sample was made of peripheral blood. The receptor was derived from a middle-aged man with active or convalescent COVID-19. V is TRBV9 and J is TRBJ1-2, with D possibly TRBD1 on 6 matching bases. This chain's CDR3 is CASSGHREGGYTF. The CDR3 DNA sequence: TGTGCCAGCAGCGGTCACAGGGAGGGTGGCTACACCTTC.